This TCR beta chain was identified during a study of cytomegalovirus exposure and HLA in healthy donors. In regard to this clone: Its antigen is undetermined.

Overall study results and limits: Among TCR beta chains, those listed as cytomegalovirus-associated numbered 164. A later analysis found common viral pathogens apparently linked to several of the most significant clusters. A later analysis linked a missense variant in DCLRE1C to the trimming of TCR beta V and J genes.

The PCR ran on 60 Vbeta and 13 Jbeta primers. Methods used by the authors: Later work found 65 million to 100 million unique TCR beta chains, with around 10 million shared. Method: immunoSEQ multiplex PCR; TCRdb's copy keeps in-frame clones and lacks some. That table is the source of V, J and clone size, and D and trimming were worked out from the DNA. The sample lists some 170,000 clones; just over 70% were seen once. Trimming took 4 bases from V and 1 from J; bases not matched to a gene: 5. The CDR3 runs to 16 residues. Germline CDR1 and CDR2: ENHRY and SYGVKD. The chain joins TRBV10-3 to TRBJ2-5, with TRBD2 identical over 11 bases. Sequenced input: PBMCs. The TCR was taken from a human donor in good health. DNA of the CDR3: TGTGCCATCAGTGGATCTAGCGGGGGGTCCCAAGAGACCCAGTACTTC. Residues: CAISGSSGGSQETQYF.